The 2 T cell receptor beta chains below all came from one sample that was sequenced in a study of a mutant IDH1 vaccine in newly diagnosed glioma. The antigens these receptors bind are not known. Method: immunoSEQ multiplex PCR; TCRdb's copy keeps in-frame clones and lacks some. The table has about 25,000 clones, approximately 80% seen once. Sample time point: week 5, during vaccination. With topical imiquimod, each dose of the vaccine consisted of 300 ug of mutant IDH1 20-mer peptide. Sequenced here: PBMCs, sampled from a glioma patient whose treatment included an IDH1 peptide vaccine. The receptors originated from a man aged 35-49 years with glioma.

The chain recombines TRBV5-1 with TRBJ1-4; TRBD1 matches at 7 bases. Looked up from germline, CDR1 is SGHRS and CDR2 is YFSETQ. This CDR3 is built from 14 residues. V lost 4 bases to trimming and J lost 8 bases; unmatched junction nucleotides: 8. The CDR3 DNA follows: TGCGCCAGCAGCCTAAAGGGGGCCCAGGAAAAACTGTTTTTT. The encoded protein is CASSLKGAQEKLFF.

J is TRBJ2-7 and V is TRBV21-1. TRBV21-1 is deemed a pseudogene. The CDR3 is 13 residues long. The CDR3 protein is CASSKALTYEQYV. CDR3 nucleotides: TGTGCCAGCAGCAAAGCGCTCACATACGAGCAGTACGTC.